The 26 T cell receptor beta chains reported below all come from one sample, sequenced in a study of Ad26.COV2.S vaccination and SARS-CoV-2 variants. Repertoires were generated with immunoSEQ multiplex PCR, while TCRdb's copy carries only in-frame clones and drops some. There are around 380,000 clones in the sample; 88% occur only once, and approximately 3.7% lies in the top ten. Treatment described: around 19 received Ad26.COV2.S at low or high dose, single or two shots; 5 received placebo; per-sample allocation not given. The samples date from day 63 after the first vaccine or placebo injection. This material consisted of peripheral blood, taken in a trial of Ad26.COV2.S vaccine versus placebo. These receptors were taken from a person between 18 and 65 years old who received the Ad26.COV2.S COVID-19 vaccine or a placebo.

The chain links TRBV11-1 to TRBJ2-1; 7 bases map to TRBD2. Per the germline V gene, CDR1 is SGHAT and CDR2 is FQDESV (reference sequence). The CDR3 covers 15 residues. V shed 2 bases, J shed 5 bases, and the junction held 6 bases outside the gene matches. The CDR3 protein is CASSLSAGVHNEQFF. The CDR3 DNA is TGTGCCAGCAGCTTATCGGCGGGGGTCCACAATGAGCAGTTCTTC.

The chain links TRBV10-3 to TRBJ1-6; 7 bases fit TRBD1. CDR1 is ENHRY, CDR2 SYGVKD, per germline. Trimming at V came to 9 bases and at J to 5 bases, leaving 4 bases not matched to a gene. The CDR3 length is 13 residues. The CDR3: CAIAGTDNSPLHF. In DNA, the CDR3 is TGTGCCATAGCGGGGACAGATAATTCACCCCTCCACTTT.

V usage is TRBV3-1 (or the pseudogene TRBV3-2) and J usage is TRBJ1-5, with 8 positions matching TRBD1. The V gene end was trimmed by 1 base and the J gene end by 2 bases; junction bases not matched to a gene: 10. Germline V gene data show CDR1 as LGHDT and CDR2 as YNNKEL (reference sequence). The length of the CDR3 is 18 residues. CDR3 sequence: CASSQGALQGAGNQPQHF. CDR3 in DNA: TGTGCCAGCAGCCAAGGTGCCCTCCAGGGGGCTGGCAATCAGCCCCAGCATTTT.

The CDR3 nucleotides read TGCAGCGTTGAAAGGGACAGGAAGGGCTACACCTTC. Protein: CSVERDRKGYTF. This rearrangement joins TRBV29-1 to TRBJ1-2; TRBD1 matches at 8 bases. The germline gives CDR1 SQVTM, CDR2 ANQGSEA. V lost 2 bases, J lost 8 bases, and 4 bases stayed unmatched. This CDR3 is 12 amino acids long.

The chain's CDR3 is CASSQVYGQGRSTDTQYF. Written as DNA, the CDR3 is TGCGCCAGCAGCCAAGTATACGGACAGGGTCGTAGCACAGATACGCAGTATTTT. The chain combines TRBV4-1 with TRBJ2-3, with 8 bases lining up with TRBD1. Germline CDR1 is MGHRA and CDR2 is YSYEKL. The ends lost 1 base at V and 0 bases at J; junction bases unmatched: 9. The CDR3 is 18 amino acids.

This clone has a single count. The chain combines TRBV3-1 (or the pseudogene TRBV3-2) with TRBJ1-5; tentative D call: TRBD1 (6 bases). The CDR3 extends over 15 amino acids. The V gene's germline CDR1 is LGHDT and CDR2 YNNKEL (reference sequence). Trimming left V 1 base short and J 5 bases short, with 12 bases between. The CDR3 loop reads CASSQGTGPYQPQHF. The CDR3 bases are TGTGCCAGCAGCCAAGGTACAGGGCCCTATCAGCCCCAGCATTTT.

This chain uses TRBV10-3 with TRBJ2-3; perhaps D is TRBD1 or TRBD2 (5 bases each). The V gene lost 2 bases and the J gene lost 6 bases, with 12 bases spanning the gap. In germline, CDR1 is ENHRY, CDR2 SYGVKD. The CDR3 has 14 residues. CDR3 bases: TGTGCCATCAGTGAGGGGACCGACCAGGATACGCAGTATTTT. Protein product: CAISEGTDQDTQYF.

This clone was seen a single time. The chain combines TRBV27 with TRBJ1-2; TRBD1 is a possible D gene (6 bases). Trimming shortened V by 8 bases and J by 9 bases, and 16 bases separated the two germline ends. Germline values: CDR1 MNHEY, CDR2 SMNVEV (reference sequence). The CDR3 contains 12 residues. CDR3 coding DNA: TGTGCCAGCCTGGGGGGCATGTCTCGCTACACCTTC. Amino acids: CASLGGMSRYTF.

This chain connects TRBV24-1 to TRBJ1-1; D is undetermined. V was cut by 5 bases and J by 7 bases, with 10 bases left in between. This CDR3 spans 12 amino acids. Germline V gene sequence: CDR1 KGHDR, CDR2 SFDVKD. The CDR3 spells CATSGIGGEAFF. The CDR3 DNA sequence: TGTGCCACCAGTGGGATTGGAGGTGAAGCTTTCTTT.

The rearrangement links TRBV12-3 or TRBV12-4 to TRBJ1-6; D gene uncertain. Between the trimmed V and J ends, which lost 3 bases and 7 bases, there was a span of 7 bases. The CDR3 spans 13 residues. CDR3 nucleotide sequence: TGTGCCAGCAGTTTCCTCGTAAATTCACCCCTCCACTTT. This encodes CASSFLVNSPLHF.

V usage is TRBV7-9 and J usage is TRBJ1-1, with 7 bases aligning to TRBD1. Germline V gene data show CDR1 as SEHNR and CDR2 as FQNEAQ (reference sequence). V was pared by 5 bases and J by 0 bases, with 3 bases of the junction left unmatched. The CDR3 sequence is 14 residues long. CDR3 coding DNA: TGTGCCAGCAGCAAACAGGGGATGAACACTGAAGCTTTCTTT. It is translated as CASSKQGMNTEAFF.

The chain recombines TRBV15 with TRBJ1-6; D not certain. The CDR3 totals 13 residues. In germline, CDR1 is LNHNV, CDR2 YYDKDF (reference sequence). V was cut by 0 bases and J by 7 bases, with 4 bases left in between. CDR3 loop: CATSRDENSPLHF. CDR3 sequence (DNA): TGTGCCACCAGCAGAGATGAGAATTCACCCCTCCACTTT.

The chain links TRBV6-5 to TRBJ1-2; 8 positions match TRBD1. Germline assignment: CDR1 MNHEY and CDR2 SVGAGI. J gave up 6 bases and V 11 bases, and 11 bases lay outside the gene matches. This CDR3 is built from 13 residues. The CDR3 sequence is CAGEAGGLDGYTF. In nucleotides, the CDR3 is TGTGCCGGAGAAGCAGGGGGCCTCGATGGCTACACCTTC.

This clone was counted once. For the CDR3, the DNA is TGTGCCAGCAGCTTGGGCCCGCTAGCAGGCCTACCAGATACGCAGTATTTT. Encoded protein: CASSLGPLAGLPDTQYF. The chain couples TRBV5-6 to TRBJ2-3; tentative D call: TRBD2 (5 bases). Per the germline V gene, CDR1 is SGHDT and CDR2 is YYEEEE. CDR3 length: 17 residues. Between the trimmed V and J ends, which lost 0 bases and 4 bases, there was a span of 18 bases.

As DNA, the CDR3 is TGTGCCAGCAGCGTGGGACGGATGATTTATGGCTACACCTTC. The encoded protein is CASSVGRMIYGYTF. This chain uses TRBV7-2 with TRBJ1-2; a weak D match, TRBD1 (5 bases). CDR3 size: 14 residues. Germline V gene data show CDR1 as SGHTA and CDR2 as FQGNSA. Trimming removed 5 bases at V and 5 bases at J, with 15 bases between.

The chain carries TRBV7-8 and TRBJ2-1; a weak D match, TRBD1 (6 bases). Germline V gene data show CDR1 as SGHVS and CDR2 as FQNEAQ. This CDR3 has 15 amino acids. The germline V and J ends were trimmed by 8 bases and 3 bases, with 17 bases remaining between them. The CDR3 DNA reads as TGTGCCAGCTACCCAGTAGGGGACAACTACAATGAGCAGTTCTTC. Its translation is CASYPVGDNYNEQFF.

This sequence joins TRBV7-2 and TRBJ1-6; a weak D match, TRBD1 (6 bases). The CDR3 sequence is 13 residues long. Germline CDR1 reads SGHTA; CDR2 reads FQGNSA. With 5 bases removed from V and 10 bases from J, the gap between germline ends came to 12 bases. The CDR3 protein is CASSRGRGSPLHF. The CDR3 DNA sequence: TGTGCCAGCAGCCGGGGCAGGGGATCACCCCTCCACTTT.

CDR3 nucleotides: TGTGCCAGCAGCTTAGAGTTGGGCAATACGCAGTATTTT. It translates to CASSLELGNTQYF. This chain uses TRBV7-2 with TRBJ2-3; unclear D gene. The CDR3 is made up of 13 amino acids. The V gene lost 1 base and the J gene lost 7 bases, with 9 bases spanning the gap. CDR1 is SGHTA, CDR2 FQGNSA, per germline.

This sequence joins TRBV5-1 and TRBJ2-3, with D maybe TRBD1 (6 bases). The V gene's germline CDR1 is SGHRS and CDR2 YFSETQ. The CDR3 consists of 16 residues. V shed 0 bases and J shed 2 bases, with 13 bases lying between them. The CDR3 spells CASSLDRDNPTDTQYF. The CDR3 coding sequence is TGCGCCAGCAGCTTGGACCGGGACAATCCCACAGATACGCAGTATTTT.

The gene calls are TRBV9 and TRBJ2-2, with 8 positions matching TRBD1. The CDR3 totals 14 residues. The V gene end was trimmed by 3 bases and the J gene end by 7 bases; junction bases not matched to a gene: 5. Germline CDR1 reads SGDLS; CDR2 reads YYNGEE. The CDR3: CASSDQGAGGELFF. DNA for the CDR3: TGTGCCAGCAGCGACCAGGGGGCCGGCGGGGAGCTGTTTTTT.

The chain has TRBV6-2 or TRBV6-3 and TRBJ2-6, with D perhaps assigned TRBD1 or TRBD2 (5 bases each). Trimming shortened V by 5 bases and J by 2 bases, and 16 bases separated the two germline ends. The CDR3 extends over 17 amino acids. The V gene's germline CDR1 is MNHEY and CDR2 SVGEGT. The CDR3 region has the DNA TGTGCCAGCAGTGCCCGGGACCGAGATGCTGGGGCCAACGTCCTGACTTTC. It translates to CASSARDRDAGANVLTF.

This chain connects TRBV4-1 to TRBJ2-1; TRBD1 agrees at 12 bases. This CDR3 comprises 17 residues. The V gene end was trimmed by 2 bases and the J gene end by 5 bases; junction bases not matched to a gene: 7. From germline, CDR1 is MGHRA and CDR2 YSYEKL. This CDR3 reads CASSQSGGQGAHNEQFF. The CDR3 DNA reads as TGCGCCAGCAGCCAATCGGGGGGACAGGGGGCCCACAATGAGCAGTTCTTC.

The genes are TRBV30 and TRBJ2-3, with D maybe TRBD1 (5 bases). The CDR3 contains 14 residues. Deletions cut 4 bases from V and 1 base from J, with 12 bases between. Germline assignment: CDR1 GTSNPN and CDR2 SVGIG (reference sequence). CDR3 sequence (DNA): TGTGCCTGGACAATCTTAGGGGGCACAGATACGCAGTATTTT. It encodes CAWTILGGTDTQYF.

CDR3 region: CASSLYPTGVDYGYTF. CDR3 in DNA: TGTGCCAGCAGCTTGTACCCCACAGGGGTTGACTATGGCTACACCTTC. The V gene is TRBV5-4, the J gene TRBJ1-2; 7 bases are shared with TRBD1. Germline lookup yields CDR1 SGHNT and CDR2 YYREEE (reference sequence). This CDR3 spans 16 amino acids. V was clipped by 1 base and J by 3 bases; unmatched bases: 9.

The V and J genes are TRBV5-5 and TRBJ2-7; D is unresolved. CDR1 is SGHKS, CDR2 YYEKEE, per germline (reference sequence). The CDR3 is 11 amino acids. V was cut by 4 bases and J by 2 bases, with 4 bases left in between. The CDR3 protein is CASSITYEQYF. CDR3 DNA: TGTGCCAGCAGCATCACCTACGAGCAGTACTTC.

This rearrangement joins TRBV10-3 to TRBJ1-1, with TRBD1 matching over 10 bases. Trimming removed 7 bases from V and 4 bases from J; junction bases left unmatched: 6. Germline loops: CDR1 ENHRY, CDR2 SYGVKD. The length of the CDR3 is 14 residues. The CDR3 protein is CAINRGQGVTEAFF. Here the CDR3 DNA reads TGTGCCATCAACCGTGGACAGGGGGTCACTGAAGCTTTCTTT.